This is a list of T cell receptor beta chains from one sample in a study of T cell changes during pregnancy in multiple sclerosis. Libraries were prepared by immunoSEQ multiplex PCR; TCRdb keeps only in-frame clonotypes and omits some of them. Altogether around 100,000 clones are present, over 80% being singletons, with the ten largest covering around 2.1%. The sequencing here drew on peripheral blood, taken after pregnancy. The source of these receptors is a female donor with multiple sclerosis, enrolled in a pregnancy study. The CDR3 runs from the conserved cysteine through the conserved F or W. Each record gives: J gene, V gene, CDR3 protein.

j_call: TRBJ2-7
v_call: TRBV11-3
cdr3_aa: CASEDRGPGEQYF

j_call: TRBJ2-7
v_call: TRBV15
cdr3_aa: CATSSEVSGTSYEQYF

j_call: TRBJ2-1
v_call: TRBV28
cdr3_aa: CASSSSGSSYNEQFF

j_call: TRBJ2-3
v_call: TRBV18
cdr3_aa: CASSPLAGSSTDTQYF

j_call: TRBJ2-7
v_call: TRBV19
cdr3_aa: CASSRDRGYEQYF

j_call: TRBJ2-7
v_call: TRBV10-3
cdr3_aa: CATGQGSSYEQYF

j_call: TRBJ2-1
v_call: TRBV28
cdr3_aa: CASSPTRAGTYNEQFF

j_call: TRBJ2-7
v_call: TRBV7-9
cdr3_aa: CASSLALTSYEQYF

j_call: TRBJ1-2
v_call: TRBV5-4
cdr3_aa: CASSLAGGYLGYTF

j_call: TRBJ2-2
v_call: TRBV10-3
cdr3_aa: CAISGLAGDTGELFF

j_call: TRBJ1-1
v_call: TRBV14
cdr3_aa: CASSHLQENTEAFF

j_call: TRBJ2-3
v_call: TRBV5-1
cdr3_aa: CASSLTGADTQYF

j_call: TRBJ2-7
v_call: TRBV6-9
cdr3_aa: CASSLAGGAYEQYF

j_call: TRBJ2-2
v_call: TRBV9
cdr3_aa: CASGTGGYSNTGELFF

j_call: TRBJ1-2
v_call: TRBV7-8
cdr3_aa: CASSSTTGGAGYGYTF

j_call: TRBJ2-3
v_call: TRBV13
cdr3_aa: CASSLFRGTATNTDTQYF

j_call: TRBJ2-5
v_call: TRBV19
cdr3_aa: CASSISVLAGEGKTQYF

j_call: TRBJ2-1
v_call: TRBV11-2
cdr3_aa: CASSLVSAVSYNEQFF

j_call: TRBJ2-7
v_call: TRBV28
cdr3_aa: CASSFPGSYEQYF